This T cell receptor (beta chain) was sequenced for a study of T cell clones after liver transplantation. At the level of the study: Pre-transplant mixed lymphocyte reactions yielded third-party-reactive TCRbeta sequences as comparators for graft-donor-reactive sequences.

Repertoires were generated with immunoSEQ multiplex PCR, while TCRdb's copy carries only in-frame clones and drops some. This table holds some 40,000 clones, roughly 86% found once. In germline, CDR1 is LNHDA, CDR2 SQIVND (reference sequence). CDR3 size: 15 residues. The ends lost 5 bases at V and 5 bases at J; junction bases unmatched: 4. The source of this sequence is a human patient who received a liver transplant. These T cells may partly come from the graft donor. The chain couples TRBV19 to TRBJ2-4; 12 nucleotides agree with TRBD2. The specimen comprised CD4+ T cells from blood, sampled 24 months after liver transplant. CDR3 in DNA: TGTGCCAGTAGTGGACGACTAGCGGGGGAAAACATTCAGTACTTC. This sequence encodes CASSGRLAGENIQYF.